The entry that follows covers one T cell receptor (beta chain) sequence. Germline values: CDR1 SGHTA, CDR2 FQGNSA. Trimming stripped 5 bases from V and 6 bases from J, with 19 bases between. This CDR3 is built from 16 residues. Naive CD8 isolation took CD45RO-negative cells positively selected for CCR7 and excluded terminally differentiated effector memory CD45RA+ cells. The data stem from a study of shared clonotypes between healthy human individuals. Produced via immunoSEQ multiplex PCR; TCRdb's table is partial and in-frame only. The sample records about 2 million clones, about 95% being singletons.

The chain carries TRBV7-2 and TRBJ2-2; the D gene is possibly TRBD1 (6 bases). This TCR derives from a man between 18 and 29 years old in good health. Sequencing used naive CD8+ T cells sorted from blood. In DNA, the CDR3 is TGTGCCAGCAGCGTCATGACAGGCGATAAAGCCGGGGAGCTGTTTTTT. This translates into CASSVMTGDKAGELFF.